These 29 T cell receptor beta chains originate from one sample sequenced in a study of beta chain features in type 1 diabetes. No antigens are known for them. Whole-study results and caveats: TCRB CDR3 length was moderately but significantly reduced in all four CD4+ subsets of Type 1 diabetes patients.

Isolated RNA was reverse transcribed in full, so expressed TCRB transcripts were sequenced. Libraries were prepared by immunoSEQ multiplex PCR; TCRdb keeps only in-frame clonotypes and omits some of them. The sample contains approximately 17,000 clones, around 70% of which appear only once. The source material was stem cell memory CD4+ T cells from blood. The receptors come from a man in his thirties or forties with type 1 diabetes.

The rearrangement joins TRBV6-1 to TRBJ2-4; 8 nucleotides align to TRBD2. Germline loops: CDR1 MNHNS, CDR2 SASEGT. CDR3 length: 14 amino acids. Losses at the gene ends were 6 bases for V and 9 bases for J; bases not matched to a gene: 10. DNA for the CDR3: TGTGCCAGCAGCTCTTCCGGGACTAGTGGCATTCAGTACTTC. It specifies CASSSSGTSGIQYF.

This rearrangement joins TRBV18 to TRBJ2-1; weak D call: TRBD2 (5 bases). Between the trimmed V and J ends, which lost 6 bases and 9 bases, there was a span of 21 bases. CDR1 KGHSH and CDR2 LQKENI come from the germline V gene. CDR3 length: 15 amino acids. In nucleotides, the CDR3 is TGTGCCAGCTCCCAATTACTAGAAAGACGTGGTGAGCAGTTCTTC. Residues: CASSQLLERRGEQFF.

The chain uses TRBV5-1 and TRBJ1-2; TRBD1 aligns across 8 bases. V gave up 4 bases and J gave up 2 bases; unmatched junction bases: 4. The CDR3 has 14 residues. Germline CDR1 is SGHRS and CDR2 is YFSETQ. In nucleotides, the CDR3 is TGCGCCAGCAGCCTCAGGACAGGGAACTATGGCTACACCTTC. Translated, it gives CASSLRTGNYGYTF.

The rearrangement uses TRBV5-1 and TRBJ2-1, with 7 bases aligning to TRBD2. V lost 6 bases, J lost 8 bases, and 11 bases stayed unmatched. The germline CDR1 and CDR2 sequences are SGHRS and YFSETQ. The CDR3 is made up of 14 amino acids. The CDR3 is CASTPAGGFDEQFF. CDR3 nucleotides: TGCGCCAGCACCCCGGCCGGGGGGTTCGATGAGCAGTTCTTC.

V usage is TRBV18 and J usage is TRBJ2-1; possibly TRBD2 for D (7 bases). The germline V and J ends were trimmed by 3 bases and 0 bases, with 18 bases remaining between them. Germline lookup yields CDR1 KGHSH and CDR2 LQKENI. The CDR3 extends over 18 amino acids. CDR3 sequence: CASSPSRGGVGSYNEQFF. DNA of the CDR3: TGTGCCAGCTCACCTTCAAGAGGGGGGGTAGGCTCCTACAATGAGCAGTTCTTC.

This chain links TRBV5-6 with TRBJ2-3; the match to TRBD2 covers 9 bases. The junction had 4 bases not matched to a gene; V was cut back by 4 bases and J by 4 bases. The CDR3 runs 14 residues. Germline V lookup: CDR1 SGHDT, CDR2 YYEEEE. CDR3 in amino acids: CASSRPSGADTQYF. CDR3 DNA sequence: TGTGCCAGCAGCCGACCTAGCGGGGCAGATACGCAGTATTTT.

The chain couples TRBV2 to TRBJ2-2; weak D call: TRBD1 (5 bases). This CDR3 region has 13 residues. Germline V gene sequence: CDR1 SNHLY, CDR2 FYNNEI. Trimming stripped 6 bases from V and 1 base from J, with 6 bases between. This chain's CDR3 is CASRQENTGELFF. CDR3 sequence (DNA): TGTGCCAGCAGACAGGAGAACACCGGGGAGCTGTTTTTT.

This chain connects TRBV4-2 to TRBJ2-2; D gene ambiguous. The V end lost 0 bases, the J end lost 4 bases, and 9 bases lay between the germline ends. The CDR3 has 15 residues. CDR1 and CDR2 (germline): LGHNA, YNFKEQ. In DNA form, the CDR3 reads TGTGCCAGCAGCCAAGATCGAGGTAGCACCGGGGAGCTGTTTTTT. This sequence encodes CASSQDRGSTGELFF.

The chain recombines TRBV10-2 with TRBJ2-7; possibly TRBD1 for D (6 bases). Trimming took off 3 bases at V and 4 bases at J, with 13 bases between the two ends. The CDR3 is 14 residues long. Germline CDR1 reads WSHSY; CDR2 reads SAAADI. The CDR3 is CASSDGTGWYEQYF. CDR3 in DNA: TGCGCCAGCAGTGACGGAACAGGGTGGTACGAGCAGTACTTC.

The chain links TRBV7-9 to TRBJ2-2; 8 bases are shared with TRBD1. V was pared by 8 bases and J by 0 bases, with 2 bases of the junction left unmatched. The CDR3 is 14 amino acids. In germline, CDR1 is SEHNR, CDR2 FQNEAQ (reference sequence). CDR3 bases: TGTGCCAGCGGACAGGGCACGAACACCGGGGAGCTGTTTTTT. It is translated as CASGQGTNTGELFF. The whole variable domain, remainder taken from reference TRBV7-9 and TRBJ2-2, is DTGVSQNPRHKITKRGQNVTFRCDPISEHNRLYWYRQTLGQGPEFLTYFQNEAQLEKSRLLSDRFSAERPKGSFSTLEIQRTEQGDSAMYLCASGQGTNTGELFFGEGSRLTVL.

The chain is built from TRBV4-3 and TRBJ2-3, with 9 bases lining up with TRBD2. This CDR3 spans 17 amino acids. V lost 1 base, J lost 0 bases, and 5 bases stayed unmatched. CDR1 is LGHNA, CDR2 YSLEER, per germline. This CDR3 reads CASSQGPAGGSTDTQYF. DNA for the CDR3: TGCGCCAGCAGCCAAGGGCCCGCGGGGGGGAGCACAGATACGCAGTATTTT.

In DNA form, the CDR3 reads TGTGCCAGCAGCGTACCAAGGGGCAGGGGCGCCTCTGGGGCCAACGTCCTGACTTTC. It encodes CASSVPRGRGASGANVLTF. This chain connects TRBV9 to TRBJ2-6, with D perhaps matching TRBD1 (6 bases). The CDR3 has 19 amino acids. Germline V gives CDR1 SGDLS, CDR2 YYNGEE. V dropped 1 base and J dropped 0 bases, with 17 bases sitting between them.

The chain's CDR3 is CSAGTSGGGTQYF. CDR3 DNA: TGCAGCGCCGGGACTAGCGGGGGTGGTACGCAGTATTTT. This chain joins TRBV29-1 and TRBJ2-3, with 14 bases lining up with TRBD2. V shed 7 bases, J shed 8 bases, and the junction held 5 bases outside the gene matches. CDR1 and CDR2 from the germline V gene are SQVTM and ANQGSEA. This CDR3 contains 13 residues.

This clone was detected only a few times. J is TRBJ1-6 and V is TRBV5-6; 9 bases align to TRBD1. The ends lost 4 bases at V and 3 bases at J; junction bases unmatched: 2. The CDR3 length is 15 residues. Germline CDR1 reads SGHDT; CDR2 reads YYEEEE. For the CDR3, the DNA is TGTGCCAGCAGCCCGACAGGGGGCTATAATTCACCCCTCCACTTT. It specifies CASSPTGGYNSPLHF.

CDR3 residues: CASSPLAGLRETQYF. The CDR3, as DNA: TGTGCCAGCAGCCCGCTAGCGGGGCTACGGGAGACCCAGTACTTC. This chain uses TRBV11-2 with TRBJ2-5; 9 bases are shared with TRBD2. CDR3 length: 15 amino acids. The germline V gene encodes CDR1 SGHAT and CDR2 FQNNGV. Trimming cost V 5 bases and J 5 bases; bases outside gene matches: 9. The whole variable domain, remainder taken from reference TRBV11-2 and TRBJ2-5, is EAGVAQSPRYKIIEKRQSVAFWCNPISGHATLYWYQQILGQGPKLLIQFQNNGVVDDSQLPKDRFSAERLKGVDSTLKIQPAKLEDSAVYLCASSPLAGLRETQYFGPGTRLLVL.

The chain joins TRBV5-4 to TRBJ2-1; 7 positions agree with TRBD2. The V gene's germline CDR1 is SGHNT and CDR2 YYREEE (reference sequence). The CDR3 is 12 amino acids. After removal of 4 bases from V and 7 bases from J, the junction contained 2 bases not matched to a gene. CDR3 sequence: CASSASGNEQFF. The DNA for the CDR3 is TGTGCCAGCAGCGCTAGCGGAAATGAGCAGTTCTTC.

The sample holds a few counts of this clone. J is TRBJ2-3 and V is TRBV30; 9 bases align to TRBD2. V trimming: 7 bases; J trimming: 6 bases; junction bases outside the gene matches: 14. Per the germline V gene, CDR1 is GTSNPN and CDR2 is SVGIG (reference sequence). The CDR3 is made up of 15 amino acids. CDR3 amino acids: CAYHPASGGTDTQYF. CDR3 nucleotides: TGTGCCTACCATCCTGCCAGCGGGGGGACTGATACGCAGTATTTT. Looking up the rest from reference TRBV30 and TRBJ2-3 gives the full variable domain: SQTIHQWPATLVQPVGSPLSLECTVEGTSNPNLYWYRQAAGRGLQLLFYSVGIGQISSEVPQNLSASRPQDRQFILSSKKLLLSDSGFYLCAYHPASGGTDTQYFGPGTRLTVL.

The rearrangement links TRBV23-1 to TRBJ2-7, with TRBD2 matching 8 bases. TRBV23-1 is flagged as an ORF with uncertain function. V dropped 2 bases and J dropped 2; count of bases not matched to a gene: 2. This CDR3 contains 14 residues. The CDR3, as DNA: TGCGCCAGCAGTCAACCGGGGGGGACCTACGAGCAGTACTTC. It codes for CASSQPGGTYEQYF.

In this sample, this clone turned up a few times. The chain links TRBV28 to TRBJ2-7; D unresolved. The V and J ends lost 6 bases and 0 bases respectively, with 9 bases between them. The CDR3 has 13 amino acids. The germline V gene has CDR1 MDHEN and CDR2 SYDVKM. CDR3 amino acids: CASRGYNSYEQYF. The DNA of the CDR3 is TGTGCCAGCAGGGGCTACAACTCCTACGAGCAGTACTTC.

This clone was counted a single time. This chain connects TRBV7-9 to TRBJ2-2, with D maybe TRBD1 (5 bases). The CDR3 contains 14 residues. Germline V CDR1 and CDR2: SEHNR, FQNEAQ (reference sequence). The V end lost 5 bases, the J end lost 3 bases, and 10 bases lay between the germline ends. CDR3 sequence reads: CASSRQSYTGELFF. The CDR3 DNA is TGTGCCAGCAGCCGACAGAGCTACACCGGGGAGCTGTTTTTT.

V is TRBV4-1 and J is TRBJ2-2; 7 bases map to TRBD2. The J segment lost 8 bases and the V segment lost 1 base, leaving 10 bases of the junction unmatched. Germline CDR1 MGHRA, CDR2 YSYEKL. This CDR3 is 16 amino acids long. The CDR3 region is CASSQAGRATRGELFF. The CDR3 DNA follows: TGCGCCAGCAGCCAAGCTGGGAGGGCGACACGGGGGGAGCTGTTTTTT.

The J gene is TRBJ1-4, the V gene TRBV5-6; D perhaps matches TRBD1 (5 bases). Trimming shortened V by 0 bases and J by 5 bases, and 20 bases separated the two germline ends. The CDR3 is made up of 18 amino acids. CDR1 is SGHDT and CDR2 is YYEEEE in the germline V gene. The CDR3 DNA sequence: TGTGCCAGCAGCTTGGCCGGGGGAGTGTGGGCCCTAAATGAAAAACTGTTTTTT. This sequence encodes CASSLAGGVWALNEKLFF.

The V and J genes are TRBV18 and TRBJ2-4; TRBD1 is a possible D gene (6 bases). The V gene lost 6 bases and the J gene lost 0 bases, with 18 bases spanning the gap. This CDR3 is 17 amino acids long. Per germline, CDR1 KGHSH and CDR2 LQKENI. The CDR3 sequence: CASSFDRPIVAKNIQYF. The CDR3 DNA follows: TGTGCCAGCTCCTTCGACAGGCCGATAGTAGCCAAAAACATTCAGTACTTC.

The rearrangement uses TRBV20-1 and TRBJ2-3, with D maybe TRBD1 (5 bases). Germline CDR1 DFQATT, CDR2 SNEGSKA (reference sequence). This CDR3 region has 11 residues. Trimming pared 2 bases from V and 5 bases from J, leaving 5 bases between. For the CDR3, the DNA is TGCAGTGCTAGACAGGGAGATACGCAGTATTTT. Its translation is CSARQGDTQYF.

The chain joins TRBV6-6 to TRBJ1-2, with TRBD1 matching over 10 bases. Germline V gives CDR1 MNHNY, CDR2 SVGAGI (reference sequence). The CDR3 is made up of 14 amino acids. The junction had 3 bases not matched to a gene; V was cut back by 2 bases and J by 6 bases. The DNA of the CDR3 is TGTGCCAGCAGTTACGGGACAGGGGTGAATGGCTACACCTTC. Translation: CASSYGTGVNGYTF.

To note about this clone: The same CDR3 is also encoded by other DNA sequences in this sample. This sequence joins TRBV5-1 and TRBJ2-1, with TRBD1 matching 8 bases. Germline CDR1 and CDR2: SGHRS and YFSETQ. CDR3 length equals 15 residues. V was pared by 2 bases and J by 4 bases, with 5 bases of the junction left unmatched. The chain's CDR3 is CASSFADRDYNEQFF. The CDR3 nucleotides read TGCGCCAGCAGCTTTGCGGACAGGGATTACAATGAGCAGTTCTTC.

The chain joins TRBV7-2 to TRBJ2-2, with D tentatively TRBD2 (5 bases). V lost 5 bases, J lost 8 bases, and 15 bases lay in between. CDR3 size: 14 residues. Germline-derived CDR1 and CDR2 are SGHTA and FQGNSA. CDR3 sequence: CASSPGPRRGELFF. The CDR3 DNA reads TGTGCCAGCAGCCCCGGGCCCAGGAGGGGGGAGCTGTTTTTT.

The V and J genes are TRBV10-3 and TRBJ2-3; the D gene is possibly TRBD2 (5 bases). Germline-derived CDR1 and CDR2 are ENHRY and SYGVKD. Deletions cut 2 bases from V and 5 bases from J, with 8 bases between. The CDR3 runs 13 residues. The DNA of the CDR3 is TGTGCCATCAGTGAGACTAGAGGAGATACGCAGTATTTT. This gives the protein CAISETRGDTQYF.

The rearrangement links TRBV28 to TRBJ2-7; tentative D call: TRBD1 (5 bases). V dropped 6 bases and J dropped 5 bases, with 11 bases sitting between them. The length of the CDR3 is 12 residues. CDR1 and CDR2 from the germline V gene are MDHEN and SYDVKM. CDR3 in DNA: TGTGCCAGCAGGCGTAGGGGTCACGAGCAGTACTTC. Translating gives CASRRRGHEQYF.